These 10 T cell receptor beta chains originate from one sample sequenced in a study of cytomegalovirus exposure and HLA in healthy donors. The PCR employed 60 Vbeta primers together with 13 Jbeta primers. The protocol was immunoSEQ multiplex PCR, while the TCRdb copy is restricted to in-frame clones and leaves out a portion. The sample gives 100,000 to 150,000 clones, about 85% of which show up once; roughly 1.8% is in the top ten. The sequencing sample was made of PBMCs. These receptors all come from a boy aged 10-17 years in good health and CMV-seronegative.

The chain has TRBV5-4 and TRBJ1-1; the D gene is possibly TRBD1 (5 bases). The CDR3 consists of 13 residues. Trimming shortened V by 5 bases and J by 1 base, and 9 bases separated the two germline ends. The V gene's germline CDR1 is SGHNT and CDR2 YYREEE (reference sequence). CDR3: CASSTTGNTEAFF. CDR3 in DNA: TGTGCCAGCAGTACAACAGGGAACACTGAAGCTTTCTTT.

The rearrangement joins TRBV7-9 to TRBJ2-5; 9 bases map to TRBD2. The V gene's germline CDR1 is SEHNR and CDR2 FQNEAQ (reference sequence). The junction had 0 bases not matched to a gene; V was cut back by 1 base and J by 3 bases. The CDR3 length is 14 residues. CDR3 nucleotides: TGTGCCAGCAGCTTAGGACTAGCGGAAGAGACCCAGTACTTC. Translated: CASSLGLAEETQYF.

The CDR3 reads CATSDIRQHTEAFF. The CDR3 DNA reads as TGTGCCACCAGCGATATCCGACAGCACACTGAAGCTTTCTTT. The chain is built from TRBV15 and TRBJ1-1; tentatively, D is TRBD1 (5 bases). Trimming took off 5 bases at V and 3 bases at J, with 13 bases between the two ends. From germline, CDR1 is LNHNV and CDR2 YYDKDF (reference sequence). The CDR3 extends over 14 amino acids.

The chain joins TRBV19 to TRBJ2-5, with D maybe TRBD1 (6 bases). The CDR3 is made up of 12 amino acids. Trimming cost V 10 bases and J 5 bases, with 14 bases left between them. Germline CDR1 reads LNHDA; CDR2 reads SQIVND (reference sequence). The CDR3 bases are TGTGCCACCAAGGCAGGGGCCGAGACCCAGTACTTC. Its translation: CATKAGAETQYF.

This clone has only a few counts. The rearrangement links TRBV6-5 to TRBJ2-1, with 7 bases aligning to TRBD2. The CDR3 consists of 12 residues. Germline V lookup: CDR1 MNHEY, CDR2 SVGAGI. After removal of 6 bases from V and 8 bases from J, the junction contained 4 bases not matched to a gene. CDR3 DNA sequence: TGTGCCAGCAGGGGGGGGGACGATGAGCAGTTCTTC. This codes for CASRGGDDEQFF.

This chain uses TRBV10-3 with TRBJ1-4; D unclear. Germline CDR1 is ENHRY and CDR2 is SYGVKD. Trimming cost V 2 bases and J 5 bases, with 6 bases left between them. The CDR3 length is 13 residues. The CDR3 is CAISETQNEKLFF. Here the CDR3 DNA reads TGTGCCATCAGTGAGACACAGAATGAAAAACTGTTTTTT.

V is TRBV4-3 and J is TRBJ2-7, with a weak D call TRBD1 (5 bases). Germline CDR1 is LGHNA and CDR2 is YSLEER. Trimming left V 0 bases short and J 5 bases short, with 11 bases between. The CDR3 is 14 residues long. The DNA for the CDR3 is TGCGCCAGCAGCCAAGAGGGCAGGGTTGACGAGCAGTACTTC. Its protein is CASSQEGRVDEQYF.

The rearrangement uses TRBV4-1 and TRBJ1-5, with 7 bases that match TRBD1. Germline V lookup: CDR1 MGHRA, CDR2 YSYEKL. V lost 0 bases, J lost 4 bases, and 15 bases stayed unmatched. This CDR3 comprises 19 residues. In DNA, the CDR3 is TGCGCCAGCAGCCAAGAAGGGCCAAACAGGGGATGGGGTAATCAGCCCCAGCATTTT. It encodes CASSQEGPNRGWGNQPQHF.

The chain joins TRBV7-2 to TRBJ2-3; TRBD2 matches 7 bases. There are 16 residues in the CDR3. The V segment lost 1 base and the J segment 0 bases; nucleotides outside the gene matches: 4. CDR1 and CDR2 from the germline V gene are SGHTA and FQGNSA. CDR3 nucleotide sequence: TGTGCCAGCAGCTTAGTGGGGGGGGATAGCACAGATACGCAGTATTTT. This sequence encodes CASSLVGGDSTDTQYF.

This sequence joins TRBV7-8 and TRBJ2-1; 10 bases align to TRBD2. Per the germline V gene, CDR1 is SGHVS and CDR2 is FQNEAQ. V shed 3 bases, J shed 4 bases, and the junction held 3 bases outside the gene matches. The CDR3 sequence is 15 residues long. The CDR3: CASSFLAGDYNEQFF. CDR3 nucleotide sequence: TGTGCCAGCAGCTTTCTAGCGGGGGATTACAATGAGCAGTTCTTC. Combining the CDR3 with reference TRBV7-8 and TRBJ2-1 gives the whole variable domain GAGVSQSPRYKVAKRGQDVALRCDPISGHVSLFWYQQALGQGPEFLTYFQNEAQLDKSGLPSDRFFAERPEGSVSTLKIQRTQQEDSAVYLCASSFLAGDYNEQFFGPGTRLTVL.